This is a list of T cell receptor beta chains from one sample in a study of blood T cell repertoires in COVID-19. Repertoires were generated with immunoSEQ multiplex PCR, while TCRdb's copy carries only in-frame clones and drops some. This sample carries 250,000 to 300,000 clones, nearly 90% of them seen once, and the ten largest clones take roughly 2.9%. Specimen: PBMCs or T cells enriched from blood (not recorded which). The origin of the receptors is a woman in her forties or fifties who had been exposed to COVID-19. The CDR3 runs from the conserved cysteine through the conserved F or W. D genes are given only for firm matches. A row's size may be missing; if present it is once, few, many or a size class.

TGTGCCAGCGGTCCCGGGACAGGGGACAATTCACCCCTCCACTTT | CASGPGTGDNSPLHF | TRBJ1-6 | NA | TRBV28 | TRBD1
TGTGCCAGAAGCACAAACCGACAGGGTAGCAATCAGCCCCAGCATTTT | CARSTNRQGSNQPQHF | TRBJ1-5 | NA | TRBV5-3 | TRBD1
TGTGCCAGCAGGCCGGGACAGGGAGTTGGCGAGCAGTACTTC | CASRPGQGVGEQYF | TRBJ2-7 | NA | TRBV3-1/TRBV3-2 | TRBD1
TGTGCCACCAGCAGAGGGGGAGCTTCGGGTGTTGCTACGCAGTATTTT | CATSRGGASGVATQYF | TRBJ2-3 | NA | TRBV15 | NA
TGCGCCAGCAGCTCAACTCAGGGGTCTGGCTACACCTTC | CASSSTQGSGYTF | TRBJ1-2 | NA | TRBV5-1 | NA
TGTGCCAGCAGCACAGGGGGGAGCAATCAGCCCCAGCATTTT | CASSTGGSNQPQHF | TRBJ1-5 | NA | TRBV7-8 | TRBD1
TGTGCCAGCAGAGTCCCACAGGGGAGGGAGACCCAGTACTTC | CASRVPQGRETQYF | TRBJ2-5 | NA | TRBV6-5 | NA
TGTGCCAGCAGCTTGGTTAGCGGGGGGCAAGAGACCCAGTACTTC | CASSLVSGGQETQYF | TRBJ2-5 | NA | TRBV5-4 | TRBD2
TGCGCCAGCAGCCCCCAATTGACTAGCGGAGCCTACAATGAGCAGTTCTTC | CASSPQLTSGAYNEQFF | TRBJ2-1 | NA | TRBV4-1 | TRBD2
TGCAGTGCTAGTCTTACAGCGGGGGGCACAGATACGCAGTATTTT | CSASLTAGGTDTQYF | TRBJ2-3 | NA | TRBV20-1 | TRBD2
TGTGCCAGCAGCCAAGACAGGGGGCAATACGAGCAGTACTTC | CASSQDRGQYEQYF | TRBJ2-7 | NA | TRBV3-1/TRBV3-2 | TRBD1
TGTGCCAGCAGCGGGACAGGGTATGGCGAAAAACTGTTTTTT | CASSGTGYGEKLFF | TRBJ1-4 | NA | TRBV5-8 | TRBD1
TGTGCCAGTTCCCGGGACAGGGGTTACTATGGCTACACCTTC | CASSRDRGYYGYTF | TRBJ1-2 | once | TRBV19 | TRBD1
TGTGCCAGCAGCCGGACAGGGGGAGGCGGGGAGCTGTTTTTT | CASSRTGGGGELFF | TRBJ2-2 | NA | TRBV11-3 | TRBD1
TGTGCCAGTAGTACCCCGGGACAGGGGAGGGTGAAGGGACAAGAGACCCAGTACTTC | CASSTPGQGRVKGQETQYF | TRBJ2-5 | NA | TRBV19 | TRBD1
TGTGCCAGCAGTTTGAGGAATTCACCCCTCCACTTT | CASSLRNSPLHF | TRBJ1-6 | NA | TRBV28 | NA
TGTGCCAGTAGTAAAGCAGGGACAATTTCACCCCTCCACTTT | CASSKAGTISPLHF | TRBJ1-6 | NA | TRBV19 | NA
TGCGCCAGCAGCTTGGTGACTGGCCGTGCAACTAATGAAAAACTGTTTTTT | CASSLVTGRATNEKLFF | TRBJ1-4 | NA | TRBV5-1 | NA
TGTGCCAGCAGCCCCCTCGCCGGGTCTGGAAACACCATATATTTT | CASSPLAGSGNTIYF | TRBJ1-3 | once | TRBV5-6 | NA
TGTGCCAGCAGCTTAGTACTAACCGGGAACACCGGGGAGCTGTTTTTT | CASSLVLTGNTGELFF | TRBJ2-2 | NA | TRBV13 | NA
TGTGCCAGTAGAATGAGGACAGGTTATGGCTACACCTTC | CASRMRTGYGYTF | TRBJ1-2 | few | TRBV19 | TRBD1
TGTGCCAGCAGCCAAGATACAACAGGGTCCTATGGCTACACCTTC | CASSQDTTGSYGYTF | TRBJ1-2 | NA | TRBV4-2 | NA
TGTGCCAGCAGTTACTCGATTGTGGACACCGAGCAGTACTTC | CASSYSIVDTEQYF | TRBJ2-7 | NA | TRBV6-5 | NA
TGTGCCAGCAGCGTCACTAGCGAGTTGGAGCTGTTTTTT | CASSVTSELELFF | TRBJ2-2 | NA | TRBV9 | TRBD2
TGTGCCAGCAGCTTAGTAGGTAGCGGGAGATCATACGAGCAGTACTTC | CASSLVGSGRSYEQYF | TRBJ2-7 | NA | TRBV7-2 | TRBD2
TGCGCCAGCGGCTCCGGGACAGGAGTTATCTCTGGAAACACCATATATTTT | CASGSGTGVISGNTIYF | TRBJ1-3 | NA | TRBV5-1 | TRBD1